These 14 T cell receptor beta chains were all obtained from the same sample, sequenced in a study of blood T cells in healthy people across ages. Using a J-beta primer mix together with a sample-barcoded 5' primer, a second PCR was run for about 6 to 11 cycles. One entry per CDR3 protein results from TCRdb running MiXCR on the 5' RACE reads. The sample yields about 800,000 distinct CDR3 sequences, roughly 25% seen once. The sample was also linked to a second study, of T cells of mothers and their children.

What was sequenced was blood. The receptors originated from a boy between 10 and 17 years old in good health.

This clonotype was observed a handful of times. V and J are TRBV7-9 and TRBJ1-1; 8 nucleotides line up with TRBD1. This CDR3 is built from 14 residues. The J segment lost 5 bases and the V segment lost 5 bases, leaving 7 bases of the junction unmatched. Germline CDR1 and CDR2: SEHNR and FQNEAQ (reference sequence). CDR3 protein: CASSPVRGRTEAFF. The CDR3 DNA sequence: TGTGCCAGCAGCCCCGTCAGGGGGCGAACTGAAGCTTTCTTT.

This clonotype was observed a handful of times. The CDR3 DNA sequence: TGCGCCAGCAGCCAAGATCGAGGGACAGGGGACGAGCAGTACTTC. Protein: CASSQDRGTGDEQYF. The V gene is TRBV4-3, the J gene TRBJ2-7, with 10 positions matching TRBD1. Germline CDR1 and CDR2: LGHNA and YSLEER. The CDR3 spans 15 residues. V was clipped by 0 bases and J by 5 bases; unmatched bases: 4.

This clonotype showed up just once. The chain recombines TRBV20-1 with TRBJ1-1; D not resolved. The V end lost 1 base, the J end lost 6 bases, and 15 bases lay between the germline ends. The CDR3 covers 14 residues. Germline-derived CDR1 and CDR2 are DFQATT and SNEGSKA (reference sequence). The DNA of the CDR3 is TGCAGTGCTAGAGTATCAGCAACCGACCCTGAAGCTTTCTTT. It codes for CSARVSATDPEAFF.

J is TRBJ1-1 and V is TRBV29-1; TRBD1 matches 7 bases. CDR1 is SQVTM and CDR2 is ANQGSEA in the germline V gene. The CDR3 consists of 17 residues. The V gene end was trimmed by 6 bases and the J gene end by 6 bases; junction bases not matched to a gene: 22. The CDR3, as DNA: TGCAGCGTAGCTATTGTGTGTAGGGATGTGGGACAGTCTGAAGCTTTCTTT. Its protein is CSVAIVCRDVGQSEAFF.

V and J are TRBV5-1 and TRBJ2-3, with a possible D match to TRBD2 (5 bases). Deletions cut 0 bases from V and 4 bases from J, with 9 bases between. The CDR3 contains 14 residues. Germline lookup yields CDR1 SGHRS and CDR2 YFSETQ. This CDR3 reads CASSLVGEADTQYF. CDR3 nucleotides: TGCGCCAGCAGCTTGGTGGGAGAGGCAGATACGCAGTATTTT.

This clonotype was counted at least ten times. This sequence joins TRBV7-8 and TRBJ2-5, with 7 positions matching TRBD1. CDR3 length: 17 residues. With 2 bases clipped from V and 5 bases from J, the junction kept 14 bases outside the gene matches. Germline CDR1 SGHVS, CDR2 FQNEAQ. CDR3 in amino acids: CASSLIERQGIRETQYF. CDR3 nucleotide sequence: TGTGCCAGCAGCTTAATAGAGAGACAGGGTATAAGGGAGACCCAGTACTTC.

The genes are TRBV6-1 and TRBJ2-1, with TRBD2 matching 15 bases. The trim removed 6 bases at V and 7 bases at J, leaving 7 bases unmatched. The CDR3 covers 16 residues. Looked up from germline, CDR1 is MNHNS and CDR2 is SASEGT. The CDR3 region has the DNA TGTGCCAGCAGCAGGACCGGGACTAGCGGGAGGAATGAGCAGTTCTTC. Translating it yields CASSRTGTSGRNEQFF.

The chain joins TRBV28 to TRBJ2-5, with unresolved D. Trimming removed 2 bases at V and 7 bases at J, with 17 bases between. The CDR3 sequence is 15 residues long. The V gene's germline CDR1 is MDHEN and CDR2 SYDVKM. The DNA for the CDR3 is TGTGCCAGCAGTTTAGTGGGCGTGGCCGCCCGGACCCAGTACTTC. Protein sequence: CASSLVGVAARTQYF.

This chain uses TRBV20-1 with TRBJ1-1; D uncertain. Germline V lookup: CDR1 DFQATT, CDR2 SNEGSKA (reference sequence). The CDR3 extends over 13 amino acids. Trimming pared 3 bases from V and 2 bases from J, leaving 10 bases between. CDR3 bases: TGCAGTGCTAGGTCGGAGCCTAACACTGAAGCTTTCTTT. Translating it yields CSARSEPNTEAFF.

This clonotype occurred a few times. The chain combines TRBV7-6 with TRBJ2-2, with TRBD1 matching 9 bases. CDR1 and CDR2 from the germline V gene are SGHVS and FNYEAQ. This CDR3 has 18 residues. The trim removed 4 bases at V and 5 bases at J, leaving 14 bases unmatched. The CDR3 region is CASSSAQTGGLLTGELFF. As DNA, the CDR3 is TGTGCCAGCAGCTCAGCCCAGACAGGGGGTCTGTTGACCGGGGAGCTGTTTTTT.

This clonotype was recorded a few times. The CDR3 reads CSARDGDRGSAKNIQYF. Written as DNA, the CDR3 is TGCAGTGCTAGAGATGGAGACAGGGGGTCAGCCAAAAACATTCAGTACTTC. The rearrangement links TRBV20-1 to TRBJ2-4; 9 nucleotides align to TRBD1. CDR3 size: 17 residues. After removal of 0 bases from V and 0 bases from J, the junction contained 6 bases not matched to a gene. Germline V gene data show CDR1 as DFQATT and CDR2 as SNEGSKA (reference sequence).

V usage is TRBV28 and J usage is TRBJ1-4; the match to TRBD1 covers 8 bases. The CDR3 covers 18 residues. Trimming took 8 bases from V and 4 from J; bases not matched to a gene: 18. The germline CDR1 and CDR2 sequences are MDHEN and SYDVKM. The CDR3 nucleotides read TGTGCCAGCTTAGGGCTAACTACAGGGGGAAGACTTAATGAAAAACTGTTTTTT. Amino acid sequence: CASLGLTTGGRLNEKLFF.

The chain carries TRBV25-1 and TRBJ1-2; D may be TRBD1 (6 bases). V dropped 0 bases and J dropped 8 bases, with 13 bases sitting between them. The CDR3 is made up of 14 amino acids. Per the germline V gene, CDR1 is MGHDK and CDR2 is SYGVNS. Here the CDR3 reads CASSEYRQGKGYTF. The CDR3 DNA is TGTGCCAGCAGTGAATATCGGCAGGGGAAGGGCTACACCTTC.

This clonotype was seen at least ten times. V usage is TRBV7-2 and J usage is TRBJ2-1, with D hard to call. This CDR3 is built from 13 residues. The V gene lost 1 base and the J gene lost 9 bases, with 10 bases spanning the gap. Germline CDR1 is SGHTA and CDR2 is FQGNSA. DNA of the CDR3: TGTGCCAGCAGCTTAGGGCTTATAGGTGAGCAGTTCTTC. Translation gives CASSLGLIGEQFF.